The 19 T cell receptor beta chains given below trace back to one sample, sequenced in a study of T cells in Graves' hyperthyroidism and ophthalmopathy. RNA transcripts provided the source from which TCR beta CDR3 regions were amplified. In the first-round RT-PCR of the TCR CDR3, the HTBI primer set was used. Each CDR3 protein gets one entry after TCRdb re-called the multiplex PCR reads with MiXCR. The data contain hundreds of thousands of distinct CDR3 sequences, about 14% of them singletons. Sequenced: blood. The receptor set was obtained from a woman aged 45-65 years with Graves' ophthalmopathy.

In this sample, this clonotype turned up many times. The V and J genes are TRBV7-3 and TRBJ2-5; the D gene could be TRBD1 or TRBD2 (5 bases each). The CDR3 is 13 residues long. Germline CDR1 is SGHTA and CDR2 is FQGTGA. Trimming shortened V by 4 bases and J by 4 bases, and 10 bases separated the two germline ends. The CDR3 protein is CASSSGPGETQYF. The CDR3 DNA reads TGTGCCAGCAGCTCGGGACCAGGAGAGACCCAGTACTTC.

In DNA form, the CDR3 reads TGTGCCAGCAGCCGAATTGGGCAGCGGGAGGGCCCCGGGGAGCTGTTTTTT. Residues: CASSRIGQREGPGELFF. The chain uses TRBV27 and TRBJ2-2; 10 positions match TRBD2. The CDR3 loop spans 17 amino acids. Germline CDR1 reads MNHEY; CDR2 reads SMNVEV (reference sequence). V lost 6 bases to trimming and J lost 6 bases; unmatched junction nucleotides: 13.

A remark on this clonotype: A junction end diverges from the germline sequence, so it may reflect a read error. V and J are TRBV12-3 or TRBV12-4 and TRBJ2-3; 16 nucleotides align to TRBD2. The CDR3 runs 17 residues. The CDR3 DNA is TGTGCCAGCAGTAAAGGGACTAGCGGGAGGGTTGCAGATACGCGGTATTTT. Amino acids: CASSKGTSGRVADTRYF.

This clonotype was counted many times. V and J are TRBV5-1 and TRBJ2-7; 14 bases are shared with TRBD2. The length of the CDR3 is 15 residues. J was trimmed by 2 bases and V by 3 bases; bases with no gene match: 1. From germline, CDR1 is SGHRS and CDR2 YFSETQ. CDR3 loop: CASSSGLAGAYEQYF. DNA for the CDR3: TGCGCCAGCAGCTCGGGACTAGCGGGAGCCTACGAGCAGTACTTC.

This clonotype was found a few times. The V call is TRBV5-4, the J call TRBJ2-1, with D perhaps TRBD1 (6 bases). This CDR3 spans 15 amino acids. Germline CDR1 reads SGHNT; CDR2 reads YYREEE (reference sequence). Trimming pared 4 bases from V and 6 bases from J, leaving 17 bases between. CDR3 residues: CASSTLVQGSNEQFF. The CDR3 bases are TGTGCCAGCAGCACATTGGTTCAGGGGAGCAATGAGCAGTTCTTC.

This clonotype was detected only a few times. This chain links TRBV4-3 with TRBJ2-3, with 10 bases fitting TRBD2. Losses at the gene ends were 5 bases for V and 4 bases for J; bases not matched to a gene: 9. This CDR3 is built from 16 residues. CDR1 is LGHNA and CDR2 is YSLEER in the germline V gene. The CDR3 sequence is CASSARLAGEADTQYF. The CDR3 DNA reads as TGCGCCAGCAGCGCACGCCTAGCGGGGGAGGCAGATACGCAGTATTTT.

This clonotype was picked up many times. This chain joins TRBV20-1 and TRBJ2-7; 9 positions match TRBD1. CDR1 is DFQATT and CDR2 is SNEGSKA in the germline V gene (reference sequence). The V gene end was trimmed by 5 bases and the J gene end by 0 bases; junction bases not matched to a gene: 8. The CDR3 contains 15 residues. The CDR3 nucleotides are TGCAGTGCTGGGGGACAGGGATCCTACTCCTACGAGCAGTACTTC. Amino acid sequence: CSAGGQGSYSYEQYF.

This clonotype appeared once. V and J are TRBV7-3 and TRBJ2-5; TRBD2 is a possible D gene (5 bases). The CDR3 totals 14 residues. Germline CDR1 reads SGHTA; CDR2 reads FQGTGA. The V gene lost 1 base and the J gene lost 4 bases, with 10 bases spanning the gap. CDR3 in amino acids: CASSLRRAAETQYF. Here the CDR3 DNA reads TGTGCCAGCAGCTTAAGGCGGGCCGCAGAGACCCAGTACTTC.

This clonotype was seen many times. This rearrangement joins TRBV27 to TRBJ1-5, with a tentative D call TRBD1 (5 bases). Trimming removed 2 bases from V and 3 bases from J, with 14 bases in between. CDR1 and CDR2 (germline): MNHEY, SMNVEV (reference sequence). The CDR3 loop spans 16 amino acids. As DNA, the CDR3 is TGTGCCAGCAGTTTAAACGGGGGGAAGTTCAATCAGCCCCAGCATTTT. Protein sequence: CASSLNGGKFNQPQHF.

This clonotype occurred a few times. The V call is TRBV5-5, the J call TRBJ1-1, with TRBD1 matching over 7 bases. After removal of 3 bases from V and 6 bases from J, the junction contained 14 bases not matched to a gene. This CDR3 comprises 16 residues. CDR1 and CDR2 from the germline V gene are SGHKS and YYEKEE (reference sequence). The CDR3 region is CASSSENNRGRAEAFF. CDR3 in DNA: TGTGCCAGCAGCTCAGAAAACAACAGGGGACGCGCTGAAGCTTTCTTT.

The chain has TRBV15 and TRBJ2-2; TRBD2 is a possible D gene (6 bases). CDR3 length equals 17 residues. V shed 3 bases and J shed 5 bases, with 19 bases lying between them. Per the germline V gene, CDR1 is LNHNV and CDR2 is YYDKDF (reference sequence). The chain's CDR3 is CATSRGLTGVWTGELFF. CDR3 coding DNA: TGTGCCACCAGCAGGGGGCTGACGGGAGTTTGGACCGGGGAGCTGTTTTTT.

This clonotype showed up many times. This rearrangement joins TRBV11-2 to TRBJ2-3, with TRBD2 matching 11 bases. Trimming took 4 bases from V and 3 from J; bases not matched to a gene: 6. The V gene's germline CDR1 is SGHAT and CDR2 FQNNGV. The CDR3 runs 16 residues. For the CDR3, the DNA is TGTGCCAGCAGCTCCAATAGCGGGAGGGGGACAGATACGCAGTATTTT. Amino acid sequence: CASSSNSGRGTDTQYF.

Turning to this clonotype: A much larger clone differs by one base, so this may be a read error. V usage is TRBV2 and J usage is TRBJ1-2, with D uncertain. Germline CDR1 and CDR2: SNHLY and FYNNEI. This CDR3 is built from 12 residues. CDR3 protein: CVRTSTSDGYTF. CDR3 nucleotide sequence: TGTGTCAGAACATCCACCAGCGATGGCTACACCTTC. The full variable domain, with the rest looked up from reference TRBV2 and TRBJ1-2, is EPEVTQTPSHQVTQMGQEVILRCVPISNHLYFYWYRQILGQKVEFLVSFYNNEISEKSEIFDDQFSVERPDGSNFTLKIRSTKLEDSAMYFCVRTSTSDGYTFGSGTRLTVV.

The J gene is TRBJ1-2, the V gene TRBV5-1; TRBD1 matches at 7 bases. The germline V gene encodes CDR1 SGHRS and CDR2 YFSETQ. The CDR3 has 18 amino acids. The V and J ends lost 4 bases and 3 bases, in that order; junction bases with no gene match: 18. In DNA form, the CDR3 reads TGCGCCAGCAGCCCGCGGGCCGGGACAGAAAAGTCTTACTATGGCTACACCTTC. This gives the protein CASSPRAGTEKSYYGYTF.

As for this clonotype: Since a much larger clone is just one base distant, this may be a read error. The chain has TRBV12-3 or TRBV12-4 and TRBJ1-4; a possible D gene is TRBD1 (6 bases). This CDR3 contains 15 residues. CDR3 in amino acids: CASSVRRQVNERLFF. The CDR3, as DNA: TGTGCCAGCAGTGTTAGAAGACAGGTTAATGAAAGACTGTTTTTT.

V and J are TRBV6-1 and TRBJ1-2; TRBD1 matches at 7 bases. The CDR3 spans 13 residues. Germline V lookup: CDR1 MNHNS, CDR2 SASEGT. J gave up 4 bases and V 10 bases, and 9 bases lay outside the gene matches. CDR3 sequence reads: CAIRHRGSYGYTF. The CDR3 nucleotides read TGTGCCATCCGCCACAGGGGAAGCTATGGCTACACCTTC.

In this sample, this clonotype turned up a few times. V gene TRBV20-1 combines with J gene TRBJ1-6; the match to TRBD1 covers 9 bases. The V segment lost 3 bases and the J segment 9 bases; nucleotides outside the gene matches: 6. The germline gives CDR1 DFQATT, CDR2 SNEGSKA (reference sequence). The CDR3 runs to 14 residues. The DNA for the CDR3 is TGCAGTGCTAGCAACAGGGGGCGCGTTTCACCCCTCCACTTT. This codes for CSASNRGRVSPLHF.

This clonotype was counted at least ten times. This sequence joins TRBV4-1 and TRBJ2-2; D ambiguous. This CDR3 has 16 residues. V lost 0 bases and J 2 bases, leaving 10 bases between the germline ends. CDR1 and CDR2 (germline): MGHRA, YSYEKL. The CDR3 is CASSQESAVNTGELFF. The CDR3 coding sequence is TGCGCCAGCAGCCAAGAGAGCGCGGTTAACACCGGGGAGCTGTTTTTT.

The table lists this clonotype with many counts. The chain has TRBV6-2 or TRBV6-3 and TRBJ2-7, with 10 bases matching TRBD2. The trim removed 4 bases at V and 4 bases at J, leaving 4 bases unmatched. The CDR3 sequence is 14 residues long. CDR1 is MNHEY, CDR2 SVGEGT, per germline. The CDR3, as DNA: TGTGCCAGCAGTTCCCTAGCGGGAGATTACGAGCAGTACTTC. Translating it yields CASSSLAGDYEQYF.